The 30 T cell receptor beta chains listed next were all sequenced from one sample in a study of OX40 agonist ivuxolimab in advanced cancers. Clones were sequenced by immunoSEQ multiplex PCR, and TCRdb holds only the in-frame ones, with some missing. Of under 30,000 clones listed, over 75% were seen once; the top ten hold roughly 24%. Source: CD4+ or CD8+ T cells sorted from blood, taken in a trial of the OX40 agonist ivuxolimab. All receptors come from an adult with an advanced solid tumor such as melanoma, head and neck, liver or kidney cancer.

The chain recombines TRBV27 with TRBJ2-7; 8 bases map to TRBD1. J lost 6 bases, V lost 6 bases, and 4 bases had no gene match. The CDR3 has 12 amino acids. Germline CDR1 MNHEY, CDR2 SMNVEV (reference sequence). The CDR3 DNA reads TGTGCCAGCAGCATCGACAGGGGCGAGCAGTACTTC. The encoded protein is CASSIDRGEQYF.

The V call is TRBV2, the J call TRBJ2-1; 10 nucleotides line up with TRBD1. The germline gives CDR1 SNHLY, CDR2 FYNNEI. J lost 5 bases, V lost 3 bases, and 4 bases had no gene match. CDR3 length equals 15 residues. The CDR3, as DNA: TGTGCCAGCAGTGAGATGGGGACAGGGGACAATGAGCAGTTCTTC. This encodes CASSEMGTGDNEQFF.

V is TRBV15 and J is TRBJ2-6; D is perhaps TRBD2 (6 bases). The germline V gene has CDR1 LNHNV and CDR2 YYDKDF (reference sequence). The V end lost 0 bases, the J end lost 2 bases, and 8 bases lay between the germline ends. There are 16 residues in the CDR3. The CDR3 region is CATSRDAGTGANVLTF. The CDR3 coding sequence is TGTGCCACCAGCAGAGATGCGGGGACTGGGGCCAACGTCCTGACTTTC.

This chain links TRBV7-2 with TRBJ2-7, with 13 bases lining up with TRBD2. Looked up from germline, CDR1 is SGHTA and CDR2 is FQGNSA. The CDR3 contains 16 residues. The V gene end was trimmed by 6 bases and the J gene end by 4 bases; junction bases not matched to a gene: 9. The CDR3: CASRPRGTSGIYEQYF. The DNA of the CDR3 is TGTGCCAGCAGGCCTCGGGGGACTAGCGGGATATACGAGCAGTACTTC.

The genes are TRBV19 and TRBJ1-1; D remains ambiguous. This CDR3 is built from 15 residues. The V end was cut by 7 bases, the J end by 3 bases, with 18 bases between. Germline loops: CDR1 LNHDA, CDR2 SQIVND (reference sequence). CDR3 DNA: TGTGCCAGTATGCGCCGCGGCCCGCGGGACACTGAAGCTTTCTTT. It codes for CASMRRGPRDTEAFF. Full variable domain (outside the CDR3, taken from reference TRBV19 and TRBJ1-1): DGGITQSPKYLFRKEGQNVTLSCEQNLNHDAMYWYRQDPGQGLRLIYYSQIVNDFQKGDIAEGYSVSREKKESFPLTVTSAQKNPTAFYLCASMRRGPRDTEAFFGQGTRLTVV.

The chain employs TRBV5-1 and TRBJ1-6, with D uncertain. Germline V gives CDR1 SGHRS, CDR2 YFSETQ. V was pared by 1 base and J by 6 bases, with 14 bases between. CDR3 size: 16 residues. This chain's CDR3 is CASSLSSWTSNSPLHF. In DNA, the CDR3 is TGCGCCAGCAGCTTGTCTAGTTGGACGAGTAATTCACCCCTCCACTTT.

The rearrangement joins TRBV9 to TRBJ2-1; D possibly corresponds to TRBD2 (6 bases). Trimming took 2 bases from V and 6 from J, leaving 15 bases between them. The length of the CDR3 is 15 residues. Germline CDR1 is SGDLS and CDR2 is YYNGEE. CDR3 in DNA: TGTGCCAGCAGCGTCAGCTGGCCGACTAGCAATGAGCAGTTCTTC. Protein: CASSVSWPTSNEQFF.

In DNA, the CDR3 is TGTGCCAGCAGCTTAGAGAAGAGCCTAGCGGGAGTTGGCACCGGGGAGCTGTTTTTT. It specifies CASSLEKSLAGVGTGELFF. This sequence joins TRBV7-2 and TRBJ2-2; the match to TRBD2 covers 10 bases. The CDR3 consists of 19 residues. The V gene end was trimmed by 1 base and the J gene end by 4 bases; junction bases not matched to a gene: 12. Germline CDR1 reads SGHTA; CDR2 reads FQGNSA.

This clone was seen more than once but under ten times. V gene TRBV10-2 combines with J gene TRBJ2-1; TRBD2 matches 13 bases. Trimming cost V 6 bases and J 3 bases; bases outside gene matches: 5. Per the germline V gene, CDR1 is WSHSY and CDR2 is SAAADI. CDR3 length: 16 amino acids. The CDR3 nucleotides are TGCGCCAGCAGGGAGGGACTAGCGGGGATCTACAATGAGCAGTTCTTC. It codes for CASREGLAGIYNEQFF.

The chain uses TRBV13 and TRBJ2-3; D is uncertain. In germline, CDR1 is PRHDT, CDR2 FYEKMQ (reference sequence). The CDR3 loop spans 14 amino acids. Trimming removed 0 bases from V and 2 bases from J, with 6 bases in between. The CDR3 DNA is TGTGCCAGCAGCTTAGGGCAGACCACAGATACGCAGTATTTT. Amino acids: CASSLGQTTDTQYF.

The chain uses TRBV9 and TRBJ2-1, with unresolved D. V dropped 1 base and J dropped 4 bases, with 9 bases sitting between them. The CDR3 has 14 residues. Looked up from germline, CDR1 is SGDLS and CDR2 is YYNGEE. Here the CDR3 DNA reads TGTGCCAGCAGCGTAATTGGGGATTACAATGAGCAGTTCTTC. This codes for CASSVIGDYNEQFF.

J is TRBJ2-7 and V is TRBV19, with D perhaps matching TRBD1 (6 bases). Per the germline V gene, CDR1 is LNHDA and CDR2 is SQIVND (reference sequence). V was cut by 5 bases and J by 0 bases, with 17 bases left in between. The CDR3 has 16 amino acids. The CDR3 DNA follows: TGTGCCAGTAGTGTAACCCCCGGGGACAACTCCTACGAGCAGTACTTC. Its translation is CASSVTPGDNSYEQYF.

The V gene is TRBV18, the J gene TRBJ2-3, with 8 bases lining up with TRBD2. The V gene's germline CDR1 is KGHSH and CDR2 LQKENI. Unmatched junction bases numbered 11, after V lost 2 bases and J lost 1 base. This CDR3 region has 18 residues. The CDR3 protein is CASSPSAGGALGTDTQYF. CDR3 nucleotide sequence: TGTGCCAGCTCACCATCGGCCGGGGGGGCCCTTGGCACAGATACGCAGTATTTT.

V usage is TRBV10-1 and J usage is TRBJ2-3; 10 nucleotides match TRBD2. Germline trimming cut 3 bases from V and 2 bases from J; bases unmatched to any gene: 2. CDR1 is WNHNN, CDR2 SYGVQD, per germline (reference sequence). The CDR3 covers 15 residues. The DNA for the CDR3 is TGCGCCAGCAGTGAACTAGCGGGACTCACAGATACGCAGTATTTT. This encodes CASSELAGLTDTQYF.

The chain employs TRBV27 and TRBJ2-7; 8 bases fit TRBD1. This CDR3 region has 15 residues. Germline values: CDR1 MNHEY, CDR2 SMNVEV (reference sequence). Unmatched junction bases numbered 8, after V lost 5 bases and J lost 2 bases. CDR3 loop: CASSDLGTGTYEQYF. CDR3 DNA sequence: TGTGCCAGCAGTGACCTCGGGACAGGCACCTACGAGCAGTACTTC.

The V call is TRBV27, the J call TRBJ2-2, with D tentatively TRBD2 (5 bases). Trimming shortened V by 3 bases and J by 0 bases, and 8 bases separated the two germline ends. This CDR3 spans 15 amino acids. The V gene's germline CDR1 is MNHEY and CDR2 SMNVEV (reference sequence). The CDR3: CASSLGASNTGELFF. CDR3 nucleotide sequence: TGTGCCAGCAGTTTGGGAGCTTCGAACACCGGGGAGCTGTTTTTT.

The J gene is TRBJ2-7, the V gene TRBV29-1; D ambiguous. The V end lost 4 bases, the J end lost 0 bases, and 7 bases lay between the germline ends. From germline, CDR1 is SQVTM and CDR2 ANQGSEA. The CDR3 is made up of 12 amino acids. The CDR3 sequence: CSVGDNSYEQYF. The CDR3 nucleotides read TGCAGCGTTGGTGACAACTCCTACGAGCAGTACTTC.

J is TRBJ2-1 and V is TRBV4-3; D remains ambiguous. Per germline, CDR1 LGHNA and CDR2 YSLEER. This CDR3 has 13 amino acids. The V and J ends lost 0 bases and 8 bases respectively, with 8 bases between them. CDR3 amino acids: CASSQEGAYEQFF. CDR3 sequence (DNA): TGCGCCAGCAGCCAAGAAGGAGCGTATGAGCAGTTCTTC.

This sequence joins TRBV9 and TRBJ2-1; no definite D call. Germline assignment: CDR1 SGDLS and CDR2 YYNGEE. Trimming removed 3 bases from V and 3 bases from J, with 13 bases in between. The CDR3 contains 15 residues. CDR3 in DNA: TGTGCCAGCAGCGCCGACCTCGGACGCTACAATGAGCAGTTCTTC. Residues: CASSADLGRYNEQFF.

The chain employs TRBV6-5 and TRBJ2-7, with TRBD2 identical over 10 bases. This CDR3 spans 13 amino acids. Germline CDR1 is MNHEY and CDR2 is SVGAGI. V lost 8 bases to trimming and J lost 6 bases; unmatched junction nucleotides: 7. The CDR3, as DNA: TGTGCCAGCCGCCTAGCGGGAGCATCCGAGCAGTACTTC. This gives the protein CASRLAGASEQYF.

J is TRBJ1-2 and V is TRBV7-8; 8 nucleotides agree with TRBD1. J gave up 6 bases and V 3 bases, and 18 bases lay outside the gene matches. The CDR3 consists of 18 residues. Germline assignment: CDR1 SGHVS and CDR2 FQNEAQ. CDR3 nucleotide sequence: TGTGCCAGCAGCTTGTACCGGGACAGGAGCCGAAGGCTCGATGGCTACACCTTC. Protein: CASSLYRDRSRRLDGYTF.

The chain carries TRBV21-1 and TRBJ2-7; the table's D call of TRBD2 was not tested on the DNA. TRBV21-1 is described as a pseudogene. The CDR3 runs to 18 residues. This CDR3 reads CARGVGTSGIVPSREQYF. The CDR3 DNA reads as TGTGCCAGAGGTGTAGGCACTAGCGGGATTGTTCCGTCACGCGAGCAGTACTTC.

This chain joins TRBV27 and TRBJ2-7; D may be TRBD1 (5 bases). Trimming cost V 3 bases and J 3 bases, with 9 bases left between them. Germline V gene data show CDR1 as MNHEY and CDR2 as SMNVEV (reference sequence). This CDR3 is 13 amino acids long. The CDR3 sequence: CASSFSQGYEQYF. The CDR3 DNA sequence: TGTGCCAGCAGTTTTTCTCAGGGCTACGAGCAGTACTTC.

This clone was recorded only once. The chain combines TRBV6-1 with TRBJ2-3; 9 bases match TRBD1. With 6 bases clipped from V and 5 bases from J, the junction kept 6 bases outside the gene matches. CDR1 and CDR2 from the germline V gene are MNHNS and SASEGT. The CDR3 has 14 residues. The DNA for the CDR3 is TGTGCCAGCAGGCTACAGGGGGCTGTAGATACGCAGTATTTT. Translated, it gives CASRLQGAVDTQYF.

This chain uses TRBV2 with TRBJ2-7; 7 bases are a match to TRBD2. CDR1 is SNHLY and CDR2 is FYNNEI in the germline V gene. CDR3 length: 15 residues. The V segment lost 3 bases and the J segment 0 bases; nucleotides outside the gene matches: 5. CDR3 amino acids: CASSDRLADSYEQYF. CDR3 DNA sequence: TGTGCCAGCAGTGACAGGCTAGCGGACTCCTACGAGCAGTACTTC. The complete variable domain, with remaining parts taken from reference TRBV2 and TRBJ2-7, reads EPEVTQTPSHQVTQMGQEVILRCVPISNHLYFYWYRQILGQKVEFLVSFYNNEISEKSEIFDDQFSVERPDGSNFTLKIRSTKLEDSAMYFCASSDRLADSYEQYFGPGTRLTVT.

V and J are TRBV19 and TRBJ1-2; 8 bases match TRBD1. There are 16 residues in the CDR3. The V and J ends lost 3 bases and 6 bases, in that order; junction bases with no gene match: 12. Germline CDR1 is LNHDA and CDR2 is SQIVND (reference sequence). CDR3 in amino acids: CASSIIGQDRVDGYTF. CDR3 bases: TGTGCCAGTAGTATCATTGGACAGGACAGGGTGGATGGCTACACCTTC.

Comment on this clone: Since a much larger clone is just one base distant, this may be a read error. The chain uses TRBV7-3 and TRBJ2-7; D possibly corresponds to TRBD1 (6 bases). Trimming shortened V by 4 bases and J by 2 bases, and 9 bases separated the two germline ends. This CDR3 is 13 amino acids long. CDR1 and CDR2 from the germline V gene are SGHTA and FQGTGA. The CDR3 coding sequence is TGTGCCAGCAGCTCGTGGACAGCCTACGAGCAGTACTTC. Translating it yields CASSSWTAYEQYF.

The V gene is TRBV6-6, the J gene TRBJ1-1; possible D gene TRBD1, 5 bases. Trimming pared 3 bases from V and 10 bases from J, leaving 21 bases between. Germline-derived CDR1 and CDR2 are MNHNY and SVGAGI (reference sequence). The CDR3 covers 15 residues. CDR3 sequence (DNA): TGTGCCAGCAGTTATGGGTATGGGCAGGGAAACGGAGCTTTCTTT. Translation: CASSYGYGQGNGAFF.

This chain joins TRBV19 and TRBJ2-7, with 7 bases aligning to TRBD2. The ends lost 4 bases at V and 2 bases at J; junction bases unmatched: 11. Per germline, CDR1 LNHDA and CDR2 SQIVND (reference sequence). The CDR3 is made up of 16 amino acids. The CDR3 DNA reads TGTGCCAGTAGTAACCGACTAGCCTCGCACCCCTACGAGCAGTACTTC. Protein product: CASSNRLASHPYEQYF. The full variable domain, with the rest looked up from reference TRBV19 and TRBJ2-7, is DGGITQSPKYLFRKEGQNVTLSCEQNLNHDAMYWYRQDPGQGLRLIYYSQIVNDFQKGDIAEGYSVSREKKESFPLTVTSAQKNPTAFYLCASSNRLASHPYEQYFGPGTRLTVT.

The CDR3 sequence is CASSLFGVGVETQYF. DNA for the CDR3: TGTGCCAGCAGTTTATTTGGGGTGGGGGTGGAGACCCAGTACTTC. This rearrangement joins TRBV27 to TRBJ2-5; either TRBD1 or TRBD2 may supply D (5 bases each). Germline loops: CDR1 MNHEY, CDR2 SMNVEV (reference sequence). V lost 1 base to trimming and J lost 5 bases, with 14 bases between them. The CDR3 covers 15 residues.